Included here is one TCR beta chain sequence, with context. What it recognizes is unknown. TCRdb recomputed calls from the 5' RACE reads with MiXCR, one row per CDR3 protein. The data contain 80,000 to 100,000 distinct CDR3 sequences, around 5.8% of them singletons. This CDR3 region has 14 residues. Germline CDR1 SGHRS, CDR2 YFSETQ. Trimming took 7 bases from V and 3 from J, leaving 14 bases between them. The sample comes from a study of T cells after yellow fever vaccination. The overall study: The authors prepared low-cell-number fractions using SMART-Seq v4 Ultra Low Input. General study points: In post-booster samples, most primary-vaccination clones reappeared (approximately 95% CD4, roughly 90% CD8).

The source is a young man who received the YFV17D yellow fever vaccine. The sample in question was CD8+ T cells sorted from PBMCs, obtained 10 days after the yellow fever booster vaccination. The chain combines TRBV5-1 with TRBJ1-3; no clear D. CDR3 nucleotide sequence: TGCGCCAGCGGAGGGAGTATTGATGGAAACACCATATATTTT. Amino acid sequence: CASGGSIDGNTIYF. The whole variable domain, remainder taken from reference TRBV5-1 and TRBJ1-3, is KAGVTQTPRYLIKTRGQQVTLSCSPISGHRSVSWYQQTPGQGLQFLFEYFSETQRNKGNFPGRFSGRQFSNSRSEMNVSTLELGDSALYLCASGGSIDGNTIYFGEGSWLTVV.